A selection of T cell receptor beta chains follows, all from one sample in a study of identical twins. TCRdb passed the 5' RACE reads through MiXCR, listing each CDR3 protein once. Of 420,000 or so distinct CDR3 sequences in the sample, about 18% were seen once. The sequencing input was naive T cells sorted from blood. Receptors were obtained from a man aged 50 or older in good health. Each CDR3 is given with its conserved first and last residue. The order of the fields is V gene, J gene, CDR3 length, CDR3 protein.

TRBV7-2	TRBJ2-7	12	CASSPSFYEQYF
TRBV20-1	TRBJ2-3	17	CSARMGLAGPGTDTQYF
TRBV5-1	TRBJ2-3	15	CASSNGTAESDTQYF
TRBV7-2	TRBJ1-4	12	CASSKQGETMFF
TRBV27	TRBJ1-1	13	CASSVAANTEAFF
TRBV3-1	TRBJ1-1	16	CASSQVGIRGHTEAFF
TRBV5-1	TRBJ2-2	15	CASSAGTDNTGELFF
TRBV20-1	TRBJ2-1	13	CSARRTSGGAEFF
TRBV18	TRBJ1-1	14	CASSSTRGEGEAFF
TRBV20-1	TRBJ2-2	13	CSASGRVTGELFF
TRBV7-9	TRBJ2-3	14	CASSRETSADTQYF
TRBV7-2	TRBJ2-7	15	CASSITFGGSYEQYF
TRBV7-2	TRBJ2-1	16	CASSLGGTSGNHEQFF
TRBV15	TRBJ2-1	21	CATSRIPIGLAGSVAYNEQFF
TRBV28	TRBJ1-1	13	CASAGTGNTEAFF
TRBV7-3	TRBJ2-1	12	CASSHRRNEQFF
TRBV4-3	TRBJ2-2	15	CASSQTGTDTGELFF
TRBV25-1	TRBJ2-2	13	CASSEMYSGELFF
TRBV4-2	TRBJ1-6	14	CASSRDLRDSPLHF
TRBV12-3/TRBV12-4	TRBJ2-1	18	CASSPGTSGKGSYNEQFF
TRBV9	TRBJ2-7	14	CASSVGTGVYEQYF
TRBV5-1	TRBJ2-1	15	CASSLWLADYNEQFF
TRBV27	TRBJ2-1	14	CASSKDRAPNEQFF
TRBV20-1	TRBJ2-3	10	CSATRDTQYF
TRBV4-3	TRBJ2-3	14	CAGPGLAGGGTQYF
TRBV10-2	TRBJ2-1	13	CASRTLAREEQFF
TRBV27	TRBJ2-4	16	CASSLSGGLAKNIQYF
TRBV20-1	TRBJ1-6	16	CSARDLGRDVGSPLHF
TRBV7-2	TRBJ2-7	13	CASSDGRAYEQYF
TRBV28	TRBJ2-7	13	CASSFKVPYEQYF
TRBV7-2	TRBJ1-1	16	CASSSTSRLEDTEAFF
TRBV3-1	TRBJ1-5	15	CASSQDSGGWQPQHF
TRBV20-1	TRBJ2-1	12	CSANEEMNEQFF
TRBV7-2	TRBJ2-1	15	CASSLGPSSYNEQFF
TRBV20-1	TRBJ2-5	14	CSARDSLGGETQYF
TRBV11-2	TRBJ2-3	14	CASSNRDKTDTQYF
TRBV10-2	TRBJ2-1	15	CASSDRGYSYNEQFF
TRBV5-1	TRBJ1-4	15	CASSLAGVSHEKLFF
TRBV27	TRBJ2-3	17	CASSLTRAGGPGDTQYF
TRBV5-1	TRBJ2-1	16	CASSLALDRIQFEQFF
TRBV10-3	TRBJ2-3	18	CAISVVLLTEQDTDTQYF